This T cell receptor beta chain was identified during a study of blood T cell repertoires in COVID-19. Study-level information: Some COVID-19 samples were acute and others convalescent; all came from the United States, Italy and Spain. PBMCs, B-cell-depleted T cells, or T cells were the source of the cDNA or gDNA that made up the material.

In the original processing: Scientists estimated how many nucleated cells there were by amplifying reference gene primers. Sequenced by immunoSEQ multiplex PCR; TCRdb stores in-frame clones only, minus some. That table furnishes V, J and clone size, whereas the DNA furnished D and trimming. The sample holds roughly 260,000 clones; roughly 90% are singletons and the top ten take approximately 4%. Germline V lookup: CDR1 SGHKS, CDR2 YYEKEE (reference sequence). The length of the CDR3 is 15 residues. V lost 0 bases to trimming and J lost 3 bases, with 10 bases between them. J is TRBJ2-1 and V is TRBV5-5; D not resolved. This sequence was found in a man aged 55 to 70 who had recovered from COVID-19. Sequencing was performed on peripheral blood. The CDR3 coding sequence is TGTGCCAGCAGCTTGGAAGTCAGGCACTACAATGAGCAGTTCTTC. This encodes CASSLEVRHYNEQFF.